This TCR beta chain was recovered during a study of CD8+CD57+ T cells in acquired aplastic anemia. Whole-study results and caveats: Roughly 30 CD8+ CDR3 sequences occurred in both the patients and the controls.

Concerning this clonotype: Its antigen is unidentified.

Germline V gives CDR1 SEHNR, CDR2 FQNEAQ (reference sequence). The V and J ends lost 5 bases and 3 bases respectively, with 15 bases between them. CDR3 length equals 15 residues. By flow cytometry, patients selected for sequencing had shown an expansion of CD8+CD57+ cells. CDR3 and TCR beta VDJ profiling relied on genomic DNA as the template. TCRdb redid the calling of the reads with MiXCR, one entry per CDR3 protein. The data show around 150,000 distinct CDR3 sequences, 65% to 75% seen once. The rearrangement links TRBV7-9 to TRBJ2-3; the D gene is possibly TRBD1 (5 bases). The specimen sequenced was sorted CD4+, CD8+, or CD8+CD57+ T cells (not recorded which) from PBMCs. The TCR was taken from a human donor with aplastic anemia. The CDR3 spells CASSVGRVGTDTQYF. In DNA form, the CDR3 reads TGTGCCAGCAGCGTGGGCAGGGTTGGGACAGATACGCAGTATTTT. The full variable domain, completed using reference TRBV7-9 and TRBJ2-3, is DTGVSQNPRHKITKRGQNVTFRCDPISEHNRLYWYRQTLGQGPEFLTYFQNEAQLEKSRLLSDRFSAERPKGSFSTLEIQRTEQGDSAMYLCASSVGRVGTDTQYFGPGTRLTVL.